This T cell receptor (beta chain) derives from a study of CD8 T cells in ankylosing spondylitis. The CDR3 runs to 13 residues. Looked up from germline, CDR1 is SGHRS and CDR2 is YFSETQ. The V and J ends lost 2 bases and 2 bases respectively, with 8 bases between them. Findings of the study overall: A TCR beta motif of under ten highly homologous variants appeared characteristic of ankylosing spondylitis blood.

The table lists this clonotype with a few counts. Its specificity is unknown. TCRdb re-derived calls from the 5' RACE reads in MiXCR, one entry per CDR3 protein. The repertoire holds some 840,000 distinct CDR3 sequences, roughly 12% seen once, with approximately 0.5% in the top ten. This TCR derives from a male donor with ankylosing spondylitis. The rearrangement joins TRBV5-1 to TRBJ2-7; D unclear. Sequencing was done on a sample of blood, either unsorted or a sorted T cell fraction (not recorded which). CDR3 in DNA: TGCGCCAGCAGCTTTGACACCACCTACGAGCAGTACTTC. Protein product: CASSFDTTYEQYF.